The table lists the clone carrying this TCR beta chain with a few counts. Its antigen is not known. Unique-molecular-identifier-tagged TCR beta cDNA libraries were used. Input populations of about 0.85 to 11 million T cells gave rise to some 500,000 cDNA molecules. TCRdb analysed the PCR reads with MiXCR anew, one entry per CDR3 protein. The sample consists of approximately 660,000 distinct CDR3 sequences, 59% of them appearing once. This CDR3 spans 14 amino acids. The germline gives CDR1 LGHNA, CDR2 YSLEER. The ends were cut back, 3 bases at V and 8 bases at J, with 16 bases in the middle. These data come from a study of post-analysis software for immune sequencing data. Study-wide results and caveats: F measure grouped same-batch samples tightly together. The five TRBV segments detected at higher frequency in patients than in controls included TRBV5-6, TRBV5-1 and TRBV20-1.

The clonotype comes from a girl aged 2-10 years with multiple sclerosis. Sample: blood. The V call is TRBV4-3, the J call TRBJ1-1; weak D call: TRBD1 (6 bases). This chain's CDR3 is CASSQSGGSREAFF. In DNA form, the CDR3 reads TGCGCCAGCAGCCAGTCGGGGGGCTCAAGAGAAGCTTTCTTT.